The 17 T cell receptor beta chains listed next were all sequenced from one sample in a study of T cells after yellow fever vaccination (dated by TCRdb to between 2018 and 2021). The label giving this sample's treatment or condition can be read as: live attenuated yellow fever vaccine strain. Library creation used 5' RACE. The listed sequencing device is Illumina HiSeq 2500. TCRdb handled the public reads itself, with Q25 trimming in fastp and clone calling in MiXCR, and kept productive beta chains. All rows with the same CDR3 protein become a single entry with the most common DNA and genes. The sample table contains tens of thousands of distinct CDR3 sequences; only one count was recorded for about 7.7% of them. The ten top clones hold 41% of the sample. The source was CD8+ T cells sorted from PBMCs, collected on the day of the yellow fever booster vaccination. These receptors all stem from a man in his thirties or forties who received the YFV17D yellow fever vaccine.

This clonotype has more than one count but fewer than ten. The V gene is TRBV10-3, the J gene TRBJ2-7, with unresolved D. From germline, CDR1 is ENHRY and CDR2 SYGVKD. The V end was cut by 0 bases, the J end by 6 bases, with 3 bases between. The CDR3 has 11 residues. CDR3 amino acids: CAISESGEQYF. The CDR3, as DNA: TGTGCCATCAGTGAGTCGGGCGAGCAGTACTTC.

This clonotype was observed many times. The V and J genes are TRBV12-3 or TRBV12-4 and TRBJ2-2; the D call may be TRBD1 or TRBD2 (6 bases each). V shed 8 bases and J shed 1 base, with 14 bases lying between them. There are 15 residues in the CDR3. The CDR3 region has the DNA TGTGCCAGCTTATCGGGGGACAAGAACACCGGGGAGCTGTTTTTT. As protein: CASLSGDKNTGELFF.

As for this clonotype: Being one base from a much bigger clone, this may be a read error. This chain links TRBV12-3 or TRBV12-4 with TRBJ2-2; D is perhaps TRBD2 (6 bases). This CDR3 has 14 residues. CDR3 in amino acids: CAGSLAANFGELFF. For the CDR3, the DNA is TGTGCCGGCAGTTTAGCGGCTAACTTCGGGGAGCTGTTTTTT.

A note on this clonotype: One end of the junction varies from germline; a read error may be responsible. V gene TRBV10-1 combines with J gene TRBJ2-1; 7 bases fit TRBD2. The CDR3 runs to 15 residues. CDR1 is WNHNN, CDR2 SYGVQD, per germline (reference sequence). The CDR3 reads CVSSGRLALEDEQFF. DNA of the CDR3: TGCGTCAGCAGTGGGAGACTAGCCCTCGAAGATGAGCAGTTCTTC.

The genes are TRBV29-1 and TRBJ2-5; D uncertain. Per germline, CDR1 SQVTM and CDR2 ANQGSEA. This CDR3 comprises 14 residues. Trimming stripped 2 bases from V and 5 bases from J, with 15 bases between. CDR3 protein: CSVEFAAAMETQYF. The CDR3 DNA reads as TGCAGCGTTGAATTCGCGGCCGCTATGGAGACCCAGTACTTC.

This clonotype was counted a few times. The J gene is TRBJ2-3, the V gene TRBV7-9; 10 bases fit TRBD2. CDR3 length equals 15 residues. Germline V gives CDR1 SEHNR, CDR2 FQNEAQ (reference sequence). The V segment lost 4 bases and the J segment 1 base; nucleotides outside the gene matches: 2. CDR3 nucleotides: TGTGCCAGCAGCTACGGGACTAGCGGCACAGATACGCAGTATTTT. Its protein product is CASSYGTSGTDTQYF.

The chain uses TRBV27 and TRBJ2-1, with D perhaps TRBD2 (5 bases). The CDR3 consists of 16 residues. Germline V lookup: CDR1 MNHEY, CDR2 SMNVEV (reference sequence). The ends were cut back, 5 bases at V and 9 bases at J, with 23 bases in the middle. In nucleotides, the CDR3 is TGTGCCAGCAGTCCGAATGAGGGCCAAAGGCCGTTTGAGCAGTTCTTC. Its protein product is CASSPNEGQRPFEQFF.

This clonotype was detected many times. V gene TRBV7-8 combines with J gene TRBJ2-1; 8 bases fit TRBD1. The V and J ends lost 5 bases and 14 bases, in that order; junction bases with no gene match: 11. The CDR3 has 13 amino acids. Germline V gene lookup returns CDR1 SGHVS and CDR2 FQNEAQ. Here the CDR3 reads CASSLSTGVGEFF. The CDR3 bases are TGTGCCAGCAGCCTATCGACAGGGGTTGGCGAGTTCTTC.

This clonotype came up a few times. This sequence joins TRBV7-2 and TRBJ2-1, with TRBD2 matching over 7 bases. The germline gives CDR1 SGHTA, CDR2 FQGNSA. This CDR3 contains 14 residues. After removal of 6 bases from V and 4 bases from J, the junction contained 6 bases not matched to a gene. The CDR3 DNA follows: TGTGCCAGCAGTGTTAGCGGGTATTACAATGAGCAGTTCTTC. The encoded protein is CASSVSGYYNEQFF.

This clonotype has only a few counts. The CDR3 loop is CATSRDPTDTQYF. DNA for the CDR3: TGTGCCACCAGCAGAGATCCGACAGATACGCAGTATTTT. V usage is TRBV15 and J usage is TRBJ2-3; D is uncertain. The V gene lost 0 bases and the J gene lost 3 bases, with 4 bases spanning the gap. CDR3 length: 13 residues. Germline CDR1 and CDR2: LNHNV and YYDKDF (reference sequence).

V and J are TRBV20-1 and TRBJ1-2; the match to TRBD1 covers 7 bases. The CDR3 extends over 15 amino acids. From germline, CDR1 is DFQATT and CDR2 SNEGSKA (reference sequence). The V segment lost 0 bases and the J segment 8 bases; nucleotides outside the gene matches: 12. CDR3 sequence: CSARDPGRGTNGYTF. The CDR3 coding sequence is TGCAGTGCTAGAGATCCCGGCAGGGGGACCAACGGCTACACCTTC.

This clonotype was seen many times. V gene TRBV6-2 or TRBV6-3 combines with J gene TRBJ1-1; possible D gene TRBD1, 5 bases. Germline loops: CDR1 MNHEY, CDR2 SVGEGT. This CDR3 has 14 residues. V lost 6 bases to trimming and J lost 1 base, with 12 bases between them. The CDR3 DNA is TGTGCCAGCAGGGTGGATGGGGGGAACACTGAAGCTTTCTTT. Protein: CASRVDGGNTEAFF.

The chain recombines TRBV7-6 with TRBJ2-1; tentatively, D is TRBD1 (6 bases). V gave up 2 bases and J gave up 0 bases, with 8 bases separating them. The CDR3 is 15 amino acids. In germline, CDR1 is SGHVS, CDR2 FNYEAQ. CDR3 protein: CASSLRGNSYNEQFF. DNA for the CDR3: TGTGCCAGCAGCTTAAGGGGGAACTCCTACAATGAGCAGTTCTTC.

This clonotype was detected many times. The chain couples TRBV12-3 or TRBV12-4 to TRBJ2-1; D call uncertain. The V and J ends lost 3 bases and 5 bases respectively, with 2 bases between them. The CDR3 is made up of 11 amino acids. The CDR3 sequence: CASSFHNEQFF. The CDR3 DNA reads TGTGCCAGCAGTTTCCACAATGAGCAGTTCTTC.

In its sample, this clonotype was seen many times. The chain is built from TRBV7-2 and TRBJ2-3, with 7 bases aligning to TRBD2. The length of the CDR3 is 15 residues. V trimming: 1 base; J trimming: 4 bases; junction bases outside the gene matches: 5. CDR1 SGHTA and CDR2 FQGNSA come from the germline V gene. CDR3 in amino acids: CASSLGGGSADTQYF. The CDR3 bases are TGTGCCAGCAGCTTAGGAGGCGGGAGTGCAGATACGCAGTATTTT.

This chain uses TRBV14 with TRBJ2-3; a possible D gene is TRBD2 (6 bases). Germline CDR1 and CDR2: SGHDN and FVKESK. V was trimmed by 4 bases and J by 4 bases, leaving 18 bases between them. The CDR3 has 16 amino acids. The CDR3 nucleotides read TGTGCCAGCAGCCTGGGGACTCTGCAACAGTCAGATACGCAGTATTTT. This gives the protein CASSLGTLQQSDTQYF. The whole variable domain, filled in from reference TRBV14 and TRBJ2-3, reads EAGVTQFPSHSVIEKGQTVTLRCDPISGHDNLYWYRRVMGKEIKFLLHFVKESKQDESGMPNNRFLAERTGGTYSTLKVQPAELEDSGVYFCASSLGTLQQSDTQYFGPGTRLTVL.

Only a few counts were recorded for this clonotype. The rearrangement joins TRBV11-1 to TRBJ2-1; D is perhaps TRBD2 (5 bases). The CDR3 sequence is 18 residues long. In germline, CDR1 is SGHAT, CDR2 FQDESV (reference sequence). Trimming removed 4 bases from V and 2 bases from J, with 21 bases in between. The CDR3 nucleotides read TGTGCCAGCAGCTCGGGTTATCGGGATGTAGGTCCCTACAATGAGCAGTTCTTC. This encodes CASSSGYRDVGPYNEQFF.